This TCR beta chain was profiled in a study of neoadjuvant anti-PD-1 for oral cavity cancer. Study-wide results and limits: Higher pretreatment Treg/Th17 ratios tracked higher pretreatment blood clonality.

Concerning this clone itself: Its antigen is not known.

Patients were newly diagnosed with stage II-IVA oral cavity squamous cell carcinoma without prior systemic or radiation treatment. Profiled with immunoSEQ multiplex PCR; TCRdb holds only in-frame clones, not every one. The sample carries roughly 16,000 clones, about 70% recorded once. Trimming cost V 1 base and J 1 base; bases outside gene matches: 8. Germline V gives CDR1 SGHAT, CDR2 FQNNGV. The CDR3 covers 17 residues. This clonotype was sampled from a person aged 35 to 85 with oral cavity squamous cell carcinoma. The chain employs TRBV11-2 and TRBJ1-1; 8 bases fit TRBD1. The material was PBMCs, obtained before nivolumab (anti-PD-1) treatment. CDR3 in amino acids: CASSLVRTGPSNTEAFF. The CDR3 nucleotides read TGTGCCAGCAGCTTAGTGAGGACAGGGCCCTCGAACACTGAAGCTTTCTTT.